This record concerns one TCR beta chain sequence. Its antigen is currently unknown. The CDR3 runs 17 residues. The V and J ends lost 1 base and 5 bases, in that order; junction bases with no gene match: 8. Germline CDR1 and CDR2: SGHVS and FNYEAQ. This sample is drawn from a study of cytomegalovirus exposure and HLA in healthy donors. General observations from the study: Later, an analysis found that common viral pathogens appeared to be linked with several of the most significant clusters.

PCR involved 60 Vbeta and 13 Jbeta primers. Only in-frame clones appear in the TCRdb table, and some are missing; sequencing was by immunoSEQ multiplex PCR. Here the sample spans about 110,000 clones, roughly 82% being singletons. What was sequenced was PBMCs. This sequence joins TRBV7-6 and TRBJ1-5; 10 bases map to TRBD1. The receptor comes from a man aged 30 to 45 in good health and CMV-seropositive. The CDR3 nucleotides are TGTGCCAGCAGCTTAGGGGTGGGGACAGGGGTCGATCAGCCCCAGCATTTT. This sequence encodes CASSLGVGTGVDQPQHF.